This TCR beta chain emerged from a study of T-cell reconstitution after alpha-beta-depleted transplantation in children. Study-level findings and limits: Fresh T-cell production supplied most of the T-cell counts and diversity seen one year after transplant. About two months after transplant, alpha-beta T cells reportedly came from several hundred expanded graft clones. At day 60, the high TCRbeta diversity found in some patients originated from recipient T cells and thymic progenitors that had survived.

Researchers prepared the TCRbeta library using unique molecular identifiers, the study reports. Each CDR3 protein is one row after TCRdb ran MiXCR on the PCR reads. The sample has 540,000 or so distinct CDR3 sequences, 20% to 25% seen once. This clonotype has ten or more counts. Its specificity is not known. The junction differs from germline at one of its ends, possibly a read error. The CDR3 loop spans 12 amino acids. Sequences were derived from PBMCs, mostly from graft donor cells, sampled 360 days after TCRalphabeta/CD19-depleted stem cell transplant. The source is a boy younger than two who had a stem cell transplant for acute myeloid leukemia, so the T cells may come from the graft donor. V usage is TRBV12-3 or TRBV12-4 and J usage is TRBJ2-3; 8 nucleotides match TRBD1. The chain's CDR3 is CASSLADRGRDF. The CDR3 coding sequence is TGTGCCAGCAGTTTAGCCGACAGGGGTAGGGATTTT.